This T cell receptor (beta chain) was identified during a study of blood T cells in healthy people across ages. With a J-beta primer mix and a sample-barcoded 5' primer, a second PCR ran roughly 6 to 11 cycles. In TCRdb, the 5' RACE reads were re-called with MiXCR into one record per CDR3 protein. The table lists 850,000 to 1,300,000 distinct CDR3 sequences, under 55% of them singletons, with around 18% in the top ten. The germline CDR1 and CDR2 sequences are LNHNV and YYDKDF (reference sequence). The V and J ends lost 4 bases and 7 bases respectively, with 7 bases between them. The CDR3 runs to 12 residues.

Sequenced sample: blood. The sequence was collected from a woman aged 55-69 years in good health. The gene calls are TRBV15 and TRBJ2-2; D is ambiguous. The DNA for the CDR3 is TGTGCCACCAGCACCGTTGACGGGGAGCTGTTTTTT. This gives the protein CATSTVDGELFF.